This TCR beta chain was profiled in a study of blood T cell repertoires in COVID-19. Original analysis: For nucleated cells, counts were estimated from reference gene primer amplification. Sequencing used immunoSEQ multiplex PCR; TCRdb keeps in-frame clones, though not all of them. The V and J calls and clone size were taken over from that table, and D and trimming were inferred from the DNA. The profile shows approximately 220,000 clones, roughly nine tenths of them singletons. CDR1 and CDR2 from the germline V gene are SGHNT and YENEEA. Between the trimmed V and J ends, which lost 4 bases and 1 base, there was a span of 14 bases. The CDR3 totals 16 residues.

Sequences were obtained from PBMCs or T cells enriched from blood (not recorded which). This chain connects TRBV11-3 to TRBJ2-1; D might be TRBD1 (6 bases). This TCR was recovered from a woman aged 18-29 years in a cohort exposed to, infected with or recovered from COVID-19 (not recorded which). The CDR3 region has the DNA TGTGCCAGCAGCTCGGGACATATTCCTTCCTACAATGAGCAGTTCTTC. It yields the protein CASSSGHIPSYNEQFF. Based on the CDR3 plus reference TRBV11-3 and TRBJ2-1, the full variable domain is EAGVVQSPRYKIIEKKQPVAFWCNPISGHNTLYWYLQNLGQGPELLIRYENEEAVDDSQLPKDRFSAERLKGVDSTLKIQPAELGDSAVYLCASSSGHIPSYNEQFFGPGTRLTVL.